Sequencing of this T cell receptor (beta chain) was carried out in a study of human T cells and chemical hapten exposure. The time point denotes: pre-sensitization, week 0. Treatment in this sample: therapeutic diphenylcyclopropenone sensitization with weekly scalp DPC. The authors extracted total RNA from unfractionated whole blood. This CDR3 spans 11 amino acids. At least ten counts were recorded for this clonotype. Individual cDNA molecules (in the library) carried attached unique molecular identifiers. TCRdb re-analysed the RACE reads in MiXCR, keeping a single row per CDR3 protein. This table holds 250,000 or so distinct CDR3 sequences, over 7.5% found once.

The source material was whole blood, sampled in connection with sensitization to the hapten diphenylcyclopropenone (DPC). The genes are TRBV21-1 and TRBJ2-3. TRBV21-1 is a pseudogene. This sequence originates from a man aged 18 to 30 with alopecia areata. Some clones in this sample may be carry-over from other donors' samples. CDR3 region: CASSKRDTQYF. The CDR3 region has the DNA TGTGCCAGCAGCAAAAGAGATACGCAGTATTTT.